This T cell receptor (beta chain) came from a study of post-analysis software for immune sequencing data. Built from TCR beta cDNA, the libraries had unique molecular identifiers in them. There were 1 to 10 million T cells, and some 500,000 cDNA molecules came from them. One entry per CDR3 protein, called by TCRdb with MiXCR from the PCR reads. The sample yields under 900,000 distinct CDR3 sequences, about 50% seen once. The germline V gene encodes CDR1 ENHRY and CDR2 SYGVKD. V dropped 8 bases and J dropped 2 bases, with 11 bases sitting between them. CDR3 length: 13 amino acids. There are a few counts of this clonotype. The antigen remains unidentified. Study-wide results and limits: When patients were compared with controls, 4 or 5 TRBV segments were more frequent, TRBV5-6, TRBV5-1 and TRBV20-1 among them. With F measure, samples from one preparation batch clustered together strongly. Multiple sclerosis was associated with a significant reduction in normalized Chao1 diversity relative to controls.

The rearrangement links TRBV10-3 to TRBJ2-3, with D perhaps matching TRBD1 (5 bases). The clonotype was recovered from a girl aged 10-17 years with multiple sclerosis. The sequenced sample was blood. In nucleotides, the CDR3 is TGTGCCATCGGGGCCCGACCCACAGATACGCAGTATTTT. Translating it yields CAIGARPTDTQYF.